One and the same sample provided the 16 T cell receptor beta chains below, sequenced in a study of identical twins. Each CDR3 protein gets one entry after TCRdb re-called the 5' RACE reads with MiXCR. The data show roughly 710,000 distinct CDR3 sequences, around 5.7% seen once. The sample consisted of naive T cells sorted from blood. All receptors derive from a man in his late teens or twenties in good health.

The chain has TRBV28 and TRBJ2-5; D is uncertain. V lost 3 bases to trimming and J lost 5 bases, with 13 bases between them. In germline, CDR1 is MDHEN, CDR2 SYDVKM. CDR3 size: 14 residues. The CDR3: CASSFLSKPETQYF. The DNA of the CDR3 is TGTGCCAGCAGTTTTCTCAGTAAACCGGAGACCCAGTACTTC.

In its sample, this clonotype was seen many times. The J gene is TRBJ2-7, the V gene TRBV5-1, with 11 bases matching TRBD2. Germline-derived CDR1 and CDR2 are SGHRS and YFSETQ. J lost 4 bases, V lost 4 bases, and 7 bases had no gene match. The CDR3 length is 15 residues. The DNA of the CDR3 is TGCGCCAGCAGCCCAGGCCTAGCGGGAGGATACGAGCAGTACGTC. This translates into CASSPGLAGGYEQYV.

This clonotype was seen only a few times. The chain links TRBV19 to TRBJ2-3, with TRBD1 identical over 8 bases. Germline values: CDR1 LNHDA, CDR2 SQIVND (reference sequence). J lost 4 bases, V lost 6 bases, and 6 bases had no gene match. This CDR3 is 14 amino acids long. CDR3 DNA sequence: TGTGCCAGTAGCCTTGGACAGGGCTCAGATACGCAGTATTTT. This sequence encodes CASSLGQGSDTQYF.

This rearrangement joins TRBV5-1 to TRBJ2-3; weak D call: TRBD2 (7 bases). CDR1 and CDR2 (germline): SGHRS, YFSETQ. V lost 4 bases, J lost 2 bases, and 14 bases lay in between. The CDR3 loop spans 15 amino acids. Here the CDR3 DNA reads TGCGCCAGCAGCCCCCCGGGGGGCAACACAGATACGCAGTATTTT. Protein sequence: CASSPPGGNTDTQYF.

This clonotype was recorded at least ten times. This sequence joins TRBV4-3 and TRBJ2-7; 8 positions match TRBD1. Germline V lookup: CDR1 LGHNA, CDR2 YSLEER. This CDR3 spans 14 amino acids. The V gene end was trimmed by 0 bases and the J gene end by 7 bases; junction bases not matched to a gene: 5. The CDR3: CASSQDQGAREQYF. CDR3 bases: TGCGCCAGCAGCCAAGATCAGGGGGCGAGGGAGCAGTACTTC.

The chain combines TRBV5-1 with TRBJ2-7; possible D gene TRBD2, 5 bases. V was trimmed by 0 bases and J by 6 bases, leaving 13 bases between them. From germline, CDR1 is SGHRS and CDR2 YFSETQ. The CDR3 extends over 14 amino acids. This CDR3 reads CASSLDGELGEQYV. In DNA, the CDR3 is TGCGCCAGCAGCTTGGATGGGGAGCTGGGCGAGCAGTACGTC.

The table lists this clonotype with many counts. The V and J genes are TRBV6-5 and TRBJ2-5; 9 positions match TRBD1. The V gene's germline CDR1 is MNHEY and CDR2 SVGAGI. Trimming removed 2 bases from V and 5 bases from J; junction bases left unmatched: 9. The CDR3 totals 16 residues. The CDR3 loop is CASSYRGTGLVETQYF. Written as DNA, the CDR3 is TGTGCCAGCAGTTACCGTGGGACAGGGTTGGTCGAGACCCAGTACTTC.

V is TRBV24-1 and J is TRBJ2-1; 11 nucleotides align to TRBD1. Germline CDR1 is KGHDR and CDR2 is SFDVKD. The CDR3 extends over 19 amino acids. Trimming took 0 bases from V and 8 from J; bases not matched to a gene: 14. The CDR3 DNA is TGTGCCACCAGTGATTTGACGACTGCCGGACAGGGGGCAGGAGATGAGCAGTTCTTC. Translated, it gives CATSDLTTAGQGAGDEQFF.

This clonotype was picked up a small number of times. The genes are TRBV4-2 and TRBJ1-5; 7 nucleotides line up with TRBD1. CDR3 length: 15 amino acids. V gave up 2 bases and J gave up 7 bases; unmatched junction bases: 8. Germline lookup yields CDR1 LGHNA and CDR2 YNFKEQ. This CDR3 is CASSQSTGWGQPQHF. The DNA for the CDR3 is TGTGCCAGCAGCCAATCGACAGGGTGGGGGCAGCCCCAGCATTTT.

This clonotype occurred many times. The genes are TRBV3-1 and TRBJ2-1; possibly TRBD2 for D (6 bases). The V and J ends lost 0 bases and 1 base respectively, with 13 bases between them. This CDR3 has 17 amino acids. Germline values: CDR1 LGHDT, CDR2 YNNKEL (reference sequence). CDR3 in DNA: TGTGCCAGCAGCCAAGAGCAGGTTAGCGGATCCTACAATGAGCAGTTCTTC. Translated, it gives CASSQEQVSGSYNEQFF.

Many counts were recorded for this clonotype. The chain couples TRBV24-1 to TRBJ2-1, with 9 bases lining up with TRBD1. CDR1 and CDR2 (germline): KGHDR, SFDVKD. V trimming: 3 bases; J trimming: 7 bases; junction bases outside the gene matches: 9. This CDR3 has 16 residues. The CDR3 is CATSDEGQGTGNEQFF. The CDR3 DNA is TGTGCCACCAGTGATGAGGGACAGGGAACTGGGAATGAGCAGTTCTTC.

This clonotype was observed at least ten times. The chain recombines TRBV12-3 or TRBV12-4 with TRBJ2-2; possible D gene TRBD2, 6 bases. The V and J ends lost 5 bases and 6 bases respectively, with 7 bases between them. The CDR3 is 12 amino acids. CDR3 in DNA: TGTGCCAGCAGTACTAGCCCCGGGGAGCTGTTTTTT. Its translation: CASSTSPGELFF.

V is TRBV3-1 and J is TRBJ2-1; TRBD1 is a possible D gene (5 bases). The germline V gene has CDR1 LGHDT and CDR2 YNNKEL (reference sequence). Trimming took off 5 bases at V and 4 bases at J, with 12 bases between the two ends. This CDR3 is 14 amino acids long. The DNA for the CDR3 is TGTGCCAGCAGCTCACGGACACTTTACAATGAGCAGTTCTTC. Translating it yields CASSSRTLYNEQFF.

This clonotype was counted at least ten times. This chain uses TRBV28 with TRBJ2-7, with 9 bases identical to TRBD1. Trimming at V came to 4 bases and at J to 5 bases, leaving 9 bases not matched to a gene. This CDR3 has 15 amino acids. CDR1 and CDR2 (germline): MDHEN, SYDVKM. For the CDR3, the DNA is TGTGCCAGCAGTTCACAGGGGGCGGATTTCGACGAGCAGTACGTC. This sequence encodes CASSSQGADFDEQYV.

Ten or more counts support this clonotype. This chain uses TRBV25-1 with TRBJ1-2, with a possible D match to TRBD1 (5 bases). Germline values: CDR1 MGHDK, CDR2 SYGVNS. Trimming left V 5 bases short and J 8 bases short, with 9 bases between. The CDR3 extends over 11 amino acids. The CDR3 region is CASSTGDGYTF. CDR3 nucleotide sequence: TGTGCCAGCAGTACCGGGGACGGCTACACCTTC.

This clonotype was recorded a few times. DNA for the CDR3: TGTGCCAGCAGCCAATCGGTCCTGGCTGCGAACACTGAAGCTTTCTTT. Protein product: CASSQSVLAANTEAFF. The chain joins TRBV3-1 to TRBJ1-1; D not certain. The CDR3 has 16 residues. Germline CDR1 LGHDT, CDR2 YNNKEL (reference sequence). Trimming left V 2 bases short and J 1 base short, with 14 bases between.